The rows below give T cell receptor beta chains drawn from one sample of a study of T cells in Graves' hyperthyroidism and ophthalmopathy. TCRdb passed the multiplex PCR reads through MiXCR, listing each CDR3 protein once. The repertoire includes around 480,000 distinct CDR3 sequences, approximately 15% of them detected once, and about 17% sits in the top ten. Material: blood. These receptors all stem from a young woman with Graves' hyperthyroidism. Each CDR3 is given with its conserved first and last residue. The D gene is left open where the match is weak. Expanded clones get a size class; other rows say once, few or many, or leave the size out.

TRBV6-1,TRBJ1-5,many,-,TGTGCCAGCAATAATCAGCCCCAGCATTTT,CASNNQPQHF
TRBV6-1,TRBJ2-4,many,-,TGTGCCAGCAGTCCAGCGACAGGGGAGGGCCGGGACATTCAGTACTTC,CASSPATGEGRDIQYF
TRBV12-3/TRBV12-4,TRBJ2-5,many,-,TGTGCCAGCAGGCAAACAGGGTTAGAGACCCAGTACTTC,CASRQTGLETQYF
TRBV11-3,TRBJ2-1,many,-,TGTGCCAGCAGCTTGGGGTCCCGGGCCAATGAGCAGTTCTTC,CASSLGSRANEQFF
TRBV5-1,TRBJ2-1,-,TRBD1,TGCGCCAGCGGTGGACAGGTCAACTACAATGGGCAGTTCTTC,CASGGQVNYNGQFF
TRBV18,TRBJ2-5,-,-,TGTGCCAGCTCTGAGACCCAGTACTTC,CASSETQYF
TRBV9,TRBJ1-1,-,-,TGTGCCAGCAGCGTAGTCCCAGGAACAACTGAAGCTTTCTTT,CASSVVPGTTEAFF
TRBV12-3/TRBV12-4,TRBJ1-5,many,-,TGTGCCAGCAGTTCCCAGGGGCCGGACATCGAGCCCCAGCATTTT,CASSSQGPDIEPQHF
TRBV19,TRBJ2-3,-,TRBD1,TGTGCCAATACCGTGGGACAGAGCACAGATACGCAGTATTTT,CANTVGQSTDTQYF
TRBV7-3,TRBJ2-6,many,-,TGTGCCAGCAGTTCCGGGGGACACCCGAGCTCTGGGGCCAACGTCCTGACTTTC,CASSSGGHPSSGANVLTF